This T cell receptor beta chain was observed in a study of blood T cells in healthy people across ages. Germline lookup yields CDR1 SGHAT and CDR2 FQNNGV. V was cut by 3 bases and J by 5 bases, with 14 bases left in between. CDR3 length: 15 amino acids. Using a J-beta primer mix together with a sample-barcoded 5' primer, a second PCR was run for about 7 to 12 cycles. MiXCR, applied by TCRdb to the 5' RACE reads, yields one record per CDR3 protein. The data show about 800,000 distinct CDR3 sequences, about half seen once. This TCR was sampled from a man older than 75 in good health. Sequencing was carried out using blood. The chain has TRBV11-2 and TRBJ2-1; D is unclear. In DNA, the CDR3 is TGTGCCAGCAGCTTTCTTTCAATTGGGGACAATGAGCAGTTCTTC. This encodes CASSFLSIGDNEQFF.